One sample yielded the 24 T cell receptor beta chains listed below, sequenced in a study of blood T cell repertoires in COVID-19 (dated by TCRdb to 2019 to 2021). The library was made by the immunoSEQ multiplex PCR assay. Held by TCRdb, this immuneACCESS table contains in-frame sequences only and omits some clones. Under half of the omission traces to an unresolved V gene where checked; the cause of the rest is unknown. The sample records approximately 110,000 clones, roughly 80% of which are singletons. The leading ten clones occupy about 20% of the sample. The sequenced sample was peripheral blood. The receptors stem from a woman aged 60 to 75 with acute or convalescent COVID-19.

This clone was seen once. The V and J genes are TRBV27 and TRBJ1-5; D is possibly TRBD1 (6 bases). The germline CDR1 and CDR2 sequences are MNHEY and SMNVEV (reference sequence). Between the trimmed V and J ends, which lost 6 bases and 3 bases, there was a span of 15 bases. The length of the CDR3 is 15 residues. CDR3 coding DNA: TGTGCCAGCAGCCTTATCGGACAGCCCAATCAGCCCCAGCATTTT. Its translation: CASSLIGQPNQPQHF.

The chain couples TRBV11-2 to TRBJ2-2, with D possibly TRBD1 on 5 matching bases. Trimming took 3 bases from V and 2 from J, leaving 10 bases between them. Per germline, CDR1 SGHAT and CDR2 FQNNGV. This CDR3 is built from 15 residues. The CDR3 DNA reads as TGTGCCAGCAGCTTGACAGACCAAAACACCGGGGAGCTGTTTTTT. The encoded protein is CASSLTDQNTGELFF.

The J gene is TRBJ1-4, the V gene TRBV25-1; TRBD1 is a possible D gene (6 bases). Germline loops: CDR1 MGHDK, CDR2 SYGVNS. The length of the CDR3 is 17 residues. V was shortened by 1 base and J by 4 bases, with 16 bases between the two germline ends. CDR3 protein: CASSESGRGRRNEKLFF. In nucleotides, the CDR3 is TGTGCCAGCAGTGAATCGGGCAGGGGCCGACGTAATGAAAAACTGTTTTTT.

This chain links TRBV6-4 with TRBJ2-2; TRBD2 might be the D (6 bases). Trimming left V 4 bases short and J 4 bases short, with 10 bases between. The CDR3 consists of 14 residues. The germline V gene has CDR1 MRHNA and CDR2 SNTAGT. CDR3 protein: CASSASGSTGELFF. The CDR3 DNA reads TGTGCCAGCAGTGCAAGCGGGTCCACCGGGGAGCTGTTTTTT.

The rearrangement uses TRBV23-1 and TRBJ1-1; TRBD1 matches at 10 bases. TRBV23-1 is an ORF, and what it does is uncertain. The CDR3 runs to 14 residues. The trim removed 8 bases at V and 3 bases at J, leaving 6 bases unmatched. The CDR3 DNA reads TGCGCCAGCCCCCGACAGGGGGCGGACACTGAAGCTTTCTTT. Its protein product is CASPRQGADTEAFF.

The V call is TRBV19, the J call TRBJ1-2; TRBD1 agrees at 8 bases. The ends lost 3 bases at V and 7 bases at J; junction bases unmatched: 13. CDR1 LNHDA and CDR2 SQIVND come from the germline V gene (reference sequence). CDR3 length: 16 amino acids. The CDR3 nucleotides are TGTGCCAGTAGTATGGGGAGACAGGGGACTTCCGGTGGCTACACCTTC. Translating gives CASSMGRQGTSGGYTF.

The chain recombines TRBV19 with TRBJ2-2; 11 bases are a match to TRBD1. The CDR3 loop spans 16 amino acids. Germline V gene data show CDR1 as LNHDA and CDR2 as SQIVND (reference sequence). With V trimmed by 2 bases and J by 7 bases, 6 bases remained unmatched. The CDR3 region has the DNA TGTGCCAGTAGTATACTAGGACAGGGGGCAATCGGGGAGCTGTTTTTT. Encoded protein: CASSILGQGAIGELFF.

The CDR3 region is CASSQGRGGETQYF. Here the CDR3 DNA reads TGCGCCAGCAGCCAAGGACGAGGGGGAGAGACCCAGTACTTC. The chain links TRBV4-1 to TRBJ2-5; D might be TRBD1 (6 bases). The CDR3 consists of 14 residues. With 1 base removed from V and 4 bases from J, the gap between germline ends came to 10 bases. Germline values: CDR1 MGHRA, CDR2 YSYEKL.

J is TRBJ1-4 and V is TRBV19, with unresolved D. This CDR3 is built from 15 residues. Trimming removed 9 bases from V and 5 bases from J, with 19 bases in between. Per the germline V gene, CDR1 is LNHDA and CDR2 is SQIVND (reference sequence). CDR3 protein: CASRLRKLPNEKLFF. CDR3 nucleotides: TGTGCCAGCAGACTAAGGAAACTCCCAAATGAAAAACTGTTTTTT.

The rearrangement links TRBV6-4 to TRBJ1-5, with 9 bases that match TRBD1. Per the germline V gene, CDR1 is MRHNA and CDR2 is SNTAGT. With 9 bases clipped from V and 6 bases from J, the junction kept 6 bases outside the gene matches. This CDR3 has 13 amino acids. CDR3 sequence (DNA): TGTGCCAGTACCGGGACAGGGACTCAGCCCCAGCATTTT. Its translation is CASTGTGTQPQHF.

The V call is TRBV10-3, the J call TRBJ2-7, with 11 bases matching TRBD1. Germline CDR1 ENHRY, CDR2 SYGVKD. The CDR3 totals 15 residues. V lost 7 bases, J lost 4 bases, and 9 bases stayed unmatched. CDR3 protein: CAITPGTGGGYEQYF. Written as DNA, the CDR3 is TGTGCCATCACCCCAGGGACAGGGGGAGGGTACGAGCAGTACTTC.

The chain employs TRBV30 and TRBJ1-2; D might be TRBD1 (5 bases). V was pared by 5 bases and J by 7 bases, with 17 bases between. CDR1 and CDR2 (germline): GTSNPN, SVGIG (reference sequence). CDR3 length: 13 residues. CDR3 loop: CAWRRAGPGGYTF. The CDR3 DNA is TGTGCCTGGCGTCGAGCAGGGCCGGGTGGCTACACCTTC.

The J gene is TRBJ2-7, the V gene TRBV6-5; the match to TRBD2 covers 7 bases. The CDR3 has 14 residues. Germline V CDR1 and CDR2: MNHEY, SVGAGI. The trim removed 6 bases at V and 0 bases at J, leaving 5 bases unmatched. The chain's CDR3 is CASRGGWGSYEQYF. CDR3 in DNA: TGTGCCAGCAGGGGAGGGTGGGGCTCCTACGAGCAGTACTTC.

This sequence joins TRBV7-9 and TRBJ1-2; 8 bases map to TRBD1. Looked up from germline, CDR1 is SEHNR and CDR2 is FQNEAQ (reference sequence). J lost 2 bases, V lost 1 base, and 0 bases had no gene match. CDR3 size: 14 residues. CDR3: CASSLGTGNYGYTF. CDR3 nucleotide sequence: TGTGCCAGCAGCTTAGGGACAGGGAACTATGGCTACACCTTC.

This rearrangement joins TRBV2 to TRBJ1-1; 8 nucleotides match TRBD1. The CDR3 sequence is 14 residues long. Trimming removed 6 bases from V and 0 bases from J; junction bases left unmatched: 3. The germline V gene has CDR1 SNHLY and CDR2 FYNNEI. CDR3 in amino acids: CASRPGGMNTEAFF. The CDR3 DNA is TGTGCCAGCAGGCCAGGGGGCATGAACACTGAAGCTTTCTTT.

J is TRBJ1-6 and V is TRBV5-6; D is unclear. V lost 4 bases and J 6 bases, leaving 11 bases between the germline ends. Germline V gives CDR1 SGHDT, CDR2 YYEEEE. The CDR3 spans 14 residues. The CDR3 region is CASSGDGANSPLHF. As DNA, the CDR3 is TGTGCCAGCAGCGGAGACGGAGCTAATTCACCCCTCCACTTT.

The chain employs TRBV5-6 and TRBJ2-7, with 7 positions matching TRBD1. CDR3 length: 14 amino acids. Germline V lookup: CDR1 SGHDT, CDR2 YYEEEE. V lost 4 bases to trimming and J lost 3 bases; unmatched junction nucleotides: 7. The CDR3 nucleotides are TGTGCCAGCAGCCGGACAGGAAAGGTCTACGAGCAGTACTTC. Translation gives CASSRTGKVYEQYF.

The chain is built from TRBV28 and TRBJ2-6; D is uncertain. The V gene lost 3 bases and the J gene lost 1 base, with 7 bases spanning the gap. The germline V gene has CDR1 MDHEN and CDR2 SYDVKM. The CDR3 spans 15 residues. The CDR3 spells CASSFWRSGANVLTF. The CDR3 nucleotides read TGTGCCAGCAGTTTTTGGCGGTCTGGGGCCAACGTCCTGACTTTC. The full variable domain, completed using reference TRBV28 and TRBJ2-6, is DVKVTQSSRYLVKRTGEKVFLECVQDMDHENMFWYRQDPGLGLRLIYFSYDVKMKEKGDIPEGYSVSREKKERFSLILESASTNQTSMYLCASSFWRSGANVLTFGAGSRLTVL.

The V call is TRBV13, the J call TRBJ1-2; the match to TRBD1 covers 7 bases. The CDR3 sequence is 14 residues long. The germline gives CDR1 PRHDT, CDR2 FYEKMQ (reference sequence). The trim removed 5 bases at V and 8 bases at J, leaving 11 bases unmatched. The CDR3 spells CASSPSTGSGGYTF. The DNA for the CDR3 is TGTGCCAGCAGCCCCTCGACAGGGTCTGGGGGCTACACCTTC.

V and J are TRBV15 and TRBJ1-1, with D possibly matching TRBD1 (6 bases). Trimming removed 2 bases from V and 8 bases from J, with 21 bases in between. Germline values: CDR1 LNHNV, CDR2 YYDKDF (reference sequence). The CDR3 has 16 amino acids. Written as DNA, the CDR3 is TGTGCCACCAGCAGAAGGGGGGGACTGCTCTCCCCGGAAGCTTTCTTT. This encodes CATSRRGGLLSPEAFF.

This chain joins TRBV28 and TRBJ1-4; the D gene is possibly TRBD1 (5 bases). The CDR3 runs to 15 residues. Germline V CDR1 and CDR2: MDHEN, SYDVKM. With 2 bases removed from V and 8 bases from J, the gap between germline ends came to 15 bases. CDR3 coding DNA: TGTGCCAGCAGTTTAGGGGGGAGGGGAGAAGAAAAACTGTTTTTT. Protein: CASSLGGRGEEKLFF. The full variable domain, completed using reference TRBV28 and TRBJ1-4, is DVKVTQSSRYLVKRTGEKVFLECVQDMDHENMFWYRQDPGLGLRLIYFSYDVKMKEKGDIPEGYSVSREKKERFSLILESASTNQTSMYLCASSLGGRGEEKLFFGSGTQLSVL.

The chain is built from TRBV9 and TRBJ2-1; TRBD2 is a possible D gene (5 bases). This CDR3 region has 18 residues. The V gene lost 0 bases and the J gene lost 5 bases, with 21 bases spanning the gap. Germline-derived CDR1 and CDR2 are SGDLS and YYNGEE. DNA of the CDR3: TGTGCCAGCAGCGTAGAGGCCGGCGGCTGGACTGGCAACAATGAGCAGTTCTTC. Its protein is CASSVEAGGWTGNNEQFF.

The chain is built from TRBV6-2 or TRBV6-3 and TRBJ2-4; 8 bases are shared with TRBD1. Germline loops: CDR1 MNHEY, CDR2 SVGEGT. The CDR3 consists of 15 residues. The V and J ends lost 5 bases and 6 bases, in that order; junction bases with no gene match: 9. This CDR3 reads CASSQTWTGTNIQYF. In DNA form, the CDR3 reads TGTGCCAGCAGTCAGACCTGGACAGGGACAAACATTCAGTACTTC.

The V and J genes are TRBV2 and TRBJ2-5, with TRBD1 identical over 8 bases. The CDR3 extends over 13 amino acids. Germline V lookup: CDR1 SNHLY, CDR2 FYNNEI. The J segment lost 5 bases and the V segment lost 6 bases, leaving 5 bases of the junction unmatched. This CDR3 reads CASRPDRAETQYF. The CDR3 nucleotides read TGTGCCAGCAGACCGGACAGGGCCGAGACCCAGTACTTC.